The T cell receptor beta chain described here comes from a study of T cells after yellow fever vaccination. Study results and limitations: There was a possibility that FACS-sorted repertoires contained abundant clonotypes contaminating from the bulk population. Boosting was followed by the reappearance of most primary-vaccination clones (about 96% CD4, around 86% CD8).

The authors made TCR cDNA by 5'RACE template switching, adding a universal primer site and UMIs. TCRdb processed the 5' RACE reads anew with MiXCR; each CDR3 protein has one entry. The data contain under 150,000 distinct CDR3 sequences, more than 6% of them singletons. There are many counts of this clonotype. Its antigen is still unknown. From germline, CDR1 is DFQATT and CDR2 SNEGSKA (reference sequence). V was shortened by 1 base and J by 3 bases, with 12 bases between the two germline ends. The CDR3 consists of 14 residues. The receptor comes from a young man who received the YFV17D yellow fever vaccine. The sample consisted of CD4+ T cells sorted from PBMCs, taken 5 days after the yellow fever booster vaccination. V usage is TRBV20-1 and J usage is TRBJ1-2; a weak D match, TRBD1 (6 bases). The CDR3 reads CSARVSQGYYGYTF. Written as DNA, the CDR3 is TGCAGTGCTAGAGTTTCACAGGGCTACTATGGCTACACCTTC.